The T cell receptor (beta chain) described here comes from a study of cytomegalovirus exposure and HLA in healthy donors. For the study at large: Across 350 to 500 genotyped donors, approximately 80% landed in the Caucasian-associated ancestry cluster.

Note on this clone: Its antigen is unidentified.

Whole-study results and caveats: In a later analysis, CMV-associated beta chains were mostly HLA-associated, it appeared.

The PCR ran on 60 Vbeta and 13 Jbeta primers. Assay: immunoSEQ multiplex PCR; the TCRdb copy retains only in-frame clones and omits some. This table holds roughly 190,000 clones, roughly 81% found once. The specimen was PBMCs. This TCR derives from a woman between 25 and 40 years old in good health and CMV-seropositive.

The chain's CDR3 is CASSFPGSPNNSPLHF. The CDR3 bases are TGTGCCAGCAGCTTTCCGGGATCTCCGAATAATTCACCCCTCCACTTT. The rearrangement links TRBV5-4 to TRBJ1-6; no firm D call. The length of the CDR3 is 16 residues. Deletions cut 2 bases from V and 5 bases from J, with 14 bases between. Germline values: CDR1 SGHNT, CDR2 YYREEE (reference sequence).